The clone carrying this TCR beta chain came up a few times. Antigen specificity is unknown. All of the donors were Caucasians in good health. With template switching, a universal primer site was added, and the cDNA carried unique molecular identifiers. TCRdb processed the 5' RACE reads anew with MiXCR; each CDR3 protein has one entry. The table records 400,000 to 500,000 distinct CDR3 sequences, under 20% of them present only once. This record belongs to a study of identical twins. Study conclusions and caveats: It was possible that invariant MAIT and iNKT cells partly confounded the zero-insertion analyses. Out-of-frame alpha sequences that twins shared showed excess low generation probability.

Specimen: naive T cells sorted from blood. The receptor was derived from a man aged 45-65 years in good health.

CDR3 protein: CAIDLGRGTSGINEQFF. The CDR3 nucleotides read TGTGCCATTGACTTGGGAAGGGGGACTAGCGGGATTAATGAGCAGTTCTTC. This chain links TRBV7-9 with TRBJ2-1, with 13 positions matching TRBD2. Germline loops: CDR1 SEHNR, CDR2 FQNEAQ (reference sequence). Germline trimming cut 10 bases from V and 7 bases from J; bases unmatched to any gene: 16. The length of the CDR3 is 17 residues.